This T cell receptor beta chain was documented in a study of response to subunit inactivated influenza vaccine. Study outcomes and limitations: The authors proposed limited new T cell recruitment per seasonal influenza vaccination.

One entry per CDR3 protein, called by TCRdb with MiXCR from the RT-PCR reads. The sample carries more than 700,000 distinct CDR3 sequences, 21% recorded once. As to this clonotype: Its specificity is not known.

The CDR3 sequence is 16 residues long. The germline V and J ends were trimmed by 0 bases and 0 bases, with 9 bases remaining between them. From germline, CDR1 is LGHNA and CDR2 YSLEER. The sequence came from a man aged 45 to 65 who received an inactivated influenza vaccine. This sequence joins TRBV4-3 and TRBJ2-1; D call uncertain. Sequenced material: PBMCs from blood, taken about 5 days after vaccination. In nucleotides, the CDR3 is TGCGCCAGCAGCCAAGACGGTCCAAGCTCCTACAATGAGCAGTTCTTC. Protein product: CASSQDGPSSYNEQFF.